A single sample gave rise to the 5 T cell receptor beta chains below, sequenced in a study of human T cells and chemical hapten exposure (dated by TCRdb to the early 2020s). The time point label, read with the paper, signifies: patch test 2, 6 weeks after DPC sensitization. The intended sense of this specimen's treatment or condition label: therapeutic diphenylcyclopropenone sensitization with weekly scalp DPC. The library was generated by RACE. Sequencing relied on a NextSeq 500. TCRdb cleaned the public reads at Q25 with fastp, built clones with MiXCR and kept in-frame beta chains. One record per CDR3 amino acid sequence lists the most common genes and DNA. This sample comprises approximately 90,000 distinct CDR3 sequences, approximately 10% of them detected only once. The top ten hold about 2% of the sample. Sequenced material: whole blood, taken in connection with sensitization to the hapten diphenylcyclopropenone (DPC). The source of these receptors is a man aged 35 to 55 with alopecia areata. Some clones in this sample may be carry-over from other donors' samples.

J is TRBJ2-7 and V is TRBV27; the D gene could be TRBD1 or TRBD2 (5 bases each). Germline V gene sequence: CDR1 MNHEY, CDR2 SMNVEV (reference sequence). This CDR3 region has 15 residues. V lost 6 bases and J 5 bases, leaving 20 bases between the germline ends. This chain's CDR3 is CASSQSSCRDDEQYV. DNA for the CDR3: TGTGCCAGCAGCCAAAGCTCCTGCAGGGACGACGAGCAGTACGTC.

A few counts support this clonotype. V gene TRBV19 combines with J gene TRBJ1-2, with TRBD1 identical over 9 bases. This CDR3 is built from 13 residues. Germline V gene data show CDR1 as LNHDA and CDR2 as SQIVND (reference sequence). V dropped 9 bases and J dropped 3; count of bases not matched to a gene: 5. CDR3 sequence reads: CASKGQGDYGYTF. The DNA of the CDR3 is TGTGCCAGCAAGGGACAGGGAGACTATGGCTACACCTTC.

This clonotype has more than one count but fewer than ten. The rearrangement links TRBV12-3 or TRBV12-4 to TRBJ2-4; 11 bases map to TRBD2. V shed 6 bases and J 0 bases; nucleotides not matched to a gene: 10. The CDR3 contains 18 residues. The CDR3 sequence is CASREGTSGDLAKNIQYF. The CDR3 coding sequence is TGTGCCAGCAGAGAGGGGACTAGCGGAGACCTAGCCAAAAACATTCAGTACTTC.

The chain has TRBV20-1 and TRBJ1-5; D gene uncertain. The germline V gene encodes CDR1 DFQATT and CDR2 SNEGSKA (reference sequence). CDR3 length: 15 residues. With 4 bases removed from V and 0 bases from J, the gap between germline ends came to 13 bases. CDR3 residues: CSATRETLSNQPQHF. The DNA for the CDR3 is TGCAGTGCTACTAGGGAGACCCTTAGCAATCAGCCCCAGCATTTT.

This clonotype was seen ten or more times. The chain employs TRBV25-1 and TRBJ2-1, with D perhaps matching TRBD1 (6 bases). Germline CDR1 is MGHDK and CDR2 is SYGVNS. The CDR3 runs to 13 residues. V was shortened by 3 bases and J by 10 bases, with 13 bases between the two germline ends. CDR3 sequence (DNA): TGTGCCAGCAGTGACCCCCCCGACAGGGAGCAGTTCTTC. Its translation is CASSDPPDREQFF.